Listed below are T cell receptor beta chains from one sample, sequenced in a study of shared clonotypes between healthy human individuals. Assay: immunoSEQ multiplex PCR; the TCRdb copy retains only in-frame clones and omits some. The repertoire consists of 2.5 million or so clones, with about 92% occurring once and the leading ten covering over 0.12%. The sequenced material came from naive CD4+ T cells sorted from blood. These receptors came from a man younger than 35 in good health. Both conserved end residues are part of each CDR3. A D gene is named only where the DNA matches it firmly. A row's size may be missing; if present it is once, few, many or a size class.

d_call j_call v_call clone_size cdr3_aa cdr3_nt
NA TRBJ1-1 TRBV5-6 NA CASSLAGAGTEAFF TGTGCCAGCAGCTTGGCAGGGGCGGGCACTGAAGCTTTCTTT
NA TRBJ2-1 TRBV18 NA CASSPPTRGLNEQFF TGTGCCAGCTCACCACCGACCAGGGGCCTCAATGAGCAGTTCTTC
NA TRBJ1-1 TRBV11-2 NA CASSLLVVTTEAFF TGTGCCAGCAGCTTACTTGTCGTGACAACTGAAGCTTTCTTT
NA TRBJ2-7 TRBV5-1 NA CASSDPSRSYEQYF TGCGCCAGCAGCGACCCTTCTCGCTCCTACGAGCAGTACTTC
TRBD2 TRBJ2-7 TRBV6-5 NA CASSYGTSGSYEQYF TGTGCCAGCAGTTACGGGACTAGCGGGTCCTACGAGCAGTACTTC
NA TRBJ1-2 TRBV6-1 NA CASRLANYGYTF TGTGCCAGCAGGTTAGCTAACTATGGCTACACCTTC
TRBD1 TRBJ1-1 TRBV27 NA CASRPDRDTEAFF TGTGCCAGCCGCCCTGACAGGGATACTGAAGCTTTCTTT
NA TRBJ2-5 TRBV28 NA CASSLGIPETQYF TGTGCCAGCAGCCTGGGGATACCAGAGACCCAGTACTTC
NA TRBJ2-5 TRBV25-1 NA CASTSHQINRETQYF TGTGCCAGCACCTCCCACCAGATAAACAGGGAGACCCAGTACTTC
NA TRBJ2-3 TRBV28 NA CASSLGAGDVDTQYF TGTGCCAGCAGTTTGGGGGCGGGGGATGTCGATACGCAGTATTTT
NA TRBJ1-1 TRBV7-9 once CASSLAGGRAFF TGTGCCAGCAGCTTGGCCGGGGGGAGGGCTTTCTTT